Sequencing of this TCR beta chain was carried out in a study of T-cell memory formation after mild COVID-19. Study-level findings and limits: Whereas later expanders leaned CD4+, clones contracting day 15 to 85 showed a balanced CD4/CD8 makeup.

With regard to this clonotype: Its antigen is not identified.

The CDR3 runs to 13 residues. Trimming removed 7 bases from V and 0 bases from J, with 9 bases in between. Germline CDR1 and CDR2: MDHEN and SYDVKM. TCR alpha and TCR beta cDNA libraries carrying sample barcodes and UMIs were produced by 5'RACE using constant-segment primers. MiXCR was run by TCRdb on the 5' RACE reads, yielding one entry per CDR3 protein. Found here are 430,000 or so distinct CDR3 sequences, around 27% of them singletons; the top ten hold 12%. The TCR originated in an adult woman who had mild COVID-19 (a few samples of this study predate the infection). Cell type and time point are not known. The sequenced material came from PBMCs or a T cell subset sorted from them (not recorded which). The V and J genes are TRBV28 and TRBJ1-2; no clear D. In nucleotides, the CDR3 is TGTGCCAGCACGCGGCCGTCTAACTATGGCTACACCTTC. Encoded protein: CASTRPSNYGYTF.